This TCR beta chain originates from a study of blood T cell repertoires in COVID-19. Study as a whole: COVID-19 samples, acute and convalescent, were from the United States, Italy and Spain. In each case, the material was cDNA or gDNA derived from T cells, B-cell-depleted T cells, or PBMCs.

Per the original data handling: The authors estimated nucleated cell counts from reference gene primer amplification. Assay: immunoSEQ multiplex PCR; the TCRdb copy retains only in-frame clones and omits some. That table gives V, J and clone size, and the DNA gave D and trimming. The sample holds about 200,000 clones; 83% are singletons and the top ten take about 2.5%. CDR1 is MNHEY and CDR2 is SVGAGI in the germline V gene. V shed 0 bases and J shed 4 bases, with 12 bases lying between them. There are 15 residues in the CDR3. This chain uses TRBV6-5 with TRBJ1-1; D not resolved. The sequenced sample was peripheral blood. The clonotype comes from a woman aged 35 to 49 with active or convalescent COVID-19. This CDR3 is CASSYSRQWVTEAFF. The CDR3 nucleotides read TGTGCCAGCAGTTACTCGAGGCAGTGGGTCACTGAAGCTTTCTTT.